This T cell receptor beta chain was found in a study of T cell repertoires in cytomegalovirus infection. TCRdb independently ran MiXCR on the reads; one entry per CDR3 protein. The sample has about half a million distinct CDR3 sequences; about two fifths are singletons. In regard to this clonotype: Its specificity is not known.

Germline V gene sequence: CDR1 LNHDA, CDR2 SQIVND (reference sequence). Unmatched junction bases numbered 7, after V lost 0 bases and J lost 5 bases. CDR3 length: 16 residues. The rearrangement joins TRBV19 to TRBJ2-1; 7 bases map to TRBD1. This TCR was recovered from a human donor in good health (CMV status not recorded). Some clones in this sample may be carry-over from other donors' samples. Source: cultured PBMCs, taken from culture after CMV antigen stimulation. The CDR3 loop reads CASSIDRRGLNNEQFF. DNA for the CDR3: TGTGCCAGTAGTATAGATCGCAGGGGGTTGAACAATGAGCAGTTCTTC.